A single sample gave rise to the 11 T cell receptor beta chains below, sequenced in a study of cytomegalovirus exposure and HLA in healthy donors (dated by TCRdb to 2016 to 2017). Libraries were built with the immunoSEQ multiplex PCR assay. Drawn from immuneACCESS, this table holds only the in-frame rearrangements with V and J called that TCRdb kept. Clones are partly lost; checked studies trace under half to an unresolved V gene and leave the rest unexplained. The sample yields 150,000 to 160,000 clones; about 86% were counted once. The top ten clones comprise 2% to 2.5% of the sample. The sequenced sample was PBMCs. These receptors were collected from a human donor in good health.

This chain uses TRBV27 with TRBJ2-3; 7 bases line up with TRBD2. The CDR3 covers 14 residues. Germline V gene sequence: CDR1 MNHEY, CDR2 SMNVEV (reference sequence). Unmatched junction bases numbered 6, after V lost 3 bases and J lost 6 bases. The CDR3 bases are TGTGCCAGCAGTTTTGGCGGGGGTAAGGATACGCAGTATTTT. Its protein is CASSFGGGKDTQYF.

The chain carries TRBV28 and TRBJ2-3, with 7 bases matching TRBD1. Per germline, CDR1 MDHEN and CDR2 SYDVKM. This CDR3 region has 15 residues. V lost 5 bases, J lost 0 bases, and 5 bases stayed unmatched. The CDR3 spells CASSKGQSSTDTQYF. In DNA form, the CDR3 reads TGTGCCAGCAGTAAGGGACAGAGCAGCACAGATACGCAGTATTTT. The full variable domain, its missing parts supplied by reference TRBV28 and TRBJ2-3, is DVKVTQSSRYLVKRTGEKVFLECVQDMDHENMFWYRQDPGLGLRLIYFSYDVKMKEKGDIPEGYSVSREKKERFSLILESASTNQTSMYLCASSKGQSSTDTQYFGPGTRLTVL.

The chain uses TRBV11-2 and TRBJ2-7; 13 positions agree with TRBD2. V lost 5 bases and J lost 6; bases outside the gene matches: 13. CDR1 is SGHAT, CDR2 FQNNGV, per germline. CDR3 length: 17 residues. The DNA of the CDR3 is TGTGCCAGCAGCCCGACCCTAGGACTAGCGGGAGCGGTCGAGCAGTACTTC. Its protein is CASSPTLGLAGAVEQYF.

V usage is TRBV6-1 and J usage is TRBJ1-5; unclear D gene. This CDR3 region has 13 residues. The ends were cut back, 3 bases at V and 4 bases at J, with 7 bases in the middle. Germline CDR1 is MNHNS and CDR2 is SASEGT. In DNA, the CDR3 is TGTGCCAGCAGTGAGTGGCGGAATCAGCCCCAGCATTTT. This codes for CASSEWRNQPQHF.

The V gene is TRBV5-1, the J gene TRBJ1-4; TRBD1 agrees at 10 bases. The CDR3 covers 15 residues. V trimming: 5 bases; J trimming: 11 bases; junction bases outside the gene matches: 12. Germline CDR1 SGHRS, CDR2 YFSETQ. CDR3 bases: TGCGCCAGCAGTGGCACGGGACAGGGGATGGACAAACTGTTTTTT. Protein: CASSGTGQGMDKLFF.

V usage is TRBV9 and J usage is TRBJ2-2, with TRBD1 matching over 10 bases. Germline V lookup: CDR1 SGDLS, CDR2 YYNGEE. V shed 1 base and J 3 bases; nucleotides not matched to a gene: 6. The length of the CDR3 is 17 residues. Here the CDR3 DNA reads TGTGCCAGCAGCGTACGCGGGACAGGGGCCTACACCGGGGAGCTGTTTTTT. Translation: CASSVRGTGAYTGELFF.

This sequence joins TRBV11-2 and TRBJ2-1; 8 positions match TRBD2. The CDR3 spans 15 residues. Unmatched junction bases numbered 9, after V lost 1 base and J lost 10 bases. CDR1 and CDR2 (germline): SGHAT, FQNNGV. The CDR3 region has the DNA TGTGCCAGCAGCTTAGCGGGAGGGCCGAATGTAGAGCAGTTCTTC. The encoded protein is CASSLAGGPNVEQFF.

This clone showed up just once. The chain has TRBV6-5 and TRBJ1-1; no clear D gene. Deletions cut 0 bases from V and 7 bases from J, with 9 bases between. The CDR3 is 13 amino acids. The germline V gene has CDR1 MNHEY and CDR2 SVGAGI. The DNA of the CDR3 is TGTGCCAGCAGTTACTCGTGGCTTTTTGAAGCTTTCTTT. Protein: CASSYSWLFEAFF.

V and J are TRBV28 and TRBJ2-7, with 7 bases fitting TRBD2. CDR1 is MDHEN and CDR2 is SYDVKM in the germline V gene. This CDR3 region has 13 residues. Trimming at V came to 6 bases and at J to 8 bases, leaving 10 bases not matched to a gene. CDR3 loop: CASSLLAVLKQYF. The DNA for the CDR3 is TGTGCCAGCAGCCTGCTAGCGGTCTTGAAGCAGTACTTC.

This chain joins TRBV28 and TRBJ2-2; 11 positions match TRBD2. V shed 6 bases, J shed 3 bases, and the junction held 9 bases outside the gene matches. This CDR3 spans 17 amino acids. Per germline, CDR1 MDHEN and CDR2 SYDVKM. The CDR3 DNA sequence: TGTGCCAGCAGCCCGGCTAGCGGGAGGCCTCACACCGGGGAGCTGTTTTTT. Amino acid sequence: CASSPASGRPHTGELFF.

V and J are TRBV7-9 and TRBJ1-1; no clear D. The CDR3 covers 13 residues. V lost 8 bases, J lost 6 bases, and 16 bases lay in between. In germline, CDR1 is SEHNR, CDR2 FQNEAQ (reference sequence). Here the CDR3 reads CASHPLGNAEAFF. The CDR3 DNA reads TGTGCCAGCCACCCCTTGGGCAACGCTGAAGCTTTCTTT. Using reference TRBV7-9 and TRBJ1-1 for the parts outside the CDR3, the full variable domain is DTGVSQNPRHKITKRGQNVTFRCDPISEHNRLYWYRQTLGQGPEFLTYFQNEAQLEKSRLLSDRFSAERPKGSFSTLEIQRTEQGDSAMYLCASHPLGNAEAFFGQGTRLTVV.